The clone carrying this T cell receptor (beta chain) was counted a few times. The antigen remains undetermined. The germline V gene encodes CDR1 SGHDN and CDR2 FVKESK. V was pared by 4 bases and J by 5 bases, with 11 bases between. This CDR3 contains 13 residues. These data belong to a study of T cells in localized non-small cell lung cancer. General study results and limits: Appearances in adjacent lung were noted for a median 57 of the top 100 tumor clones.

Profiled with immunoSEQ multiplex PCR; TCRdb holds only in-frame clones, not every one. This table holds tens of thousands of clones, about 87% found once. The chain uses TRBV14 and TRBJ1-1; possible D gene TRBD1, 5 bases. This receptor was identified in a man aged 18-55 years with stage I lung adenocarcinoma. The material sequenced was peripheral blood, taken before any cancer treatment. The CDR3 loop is CASSLTRGTEAFF. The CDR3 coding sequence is TGTGCCAGCAGCCTCACCCGGGGGACTGAAGCTTTCTTT.